There are a few counts of the clone carrying this T cell receptor beta chain. Its specificity is not known. These data are taken from a study of read filtering for tumor transcriptome and immune sequencing. Study as a whole: The cohort had over 16 men and 14 women aged roughly 40 to 80, mean about 66 years. Transcriptome libraries were built from DNase-treated RNA.

Sampling of bone marrow took place during active disease in every patient. Trimming left V 4 bases short and J 4 bases short, with 13 bases between. The CDR3 is 14 residues long. From germline, CDR1 is MGHRA and CDR2 YSYEKL. Molecular barcoded adaptors covering alpha/delta and beta/gamma chains were used on about 0.4 ug RNA. TCRdb reprocessed the reads via MiXCR and lists one record per CDR3 protein. The profile shows approximately 58,000 distinct CDR3 sequences, 10% to 15% of them singletons. Overall study findings and caveats: This fraction held mixed bone marrow immune cells after CD138-negative sorting.

The sequenced sample was a population of CD138-negative cells sorted from bone marrow. This receptor was taken from a donor older than 35 with multiple myeloma. The rearrangement links TRBV4-1 to TRBJ1-1, with a tentative D call TRBD1 (6 bases). The CDR3 coding sequence is TGCGCCAGCAGCCGCGGATACAGGGCCACTGAAGCTTTCTTT. Protein sequence: CASSRGYRATEAFF.